This T cell receptor beta chain originates from a study of blood T cell repertoires in COVID-19. Whole-study context: The United States, Italy and Spain supplied acute and convalescent COVID-19 samples. The cDNA or gDNA used as material had been derived from T cells, B-cell-depleted T cells, or PBMCs.

Regarding this clone: Other nucleotide sequences from this sample produce the same CDR3.

Per the original data handling: The authors estimated nucleated cell counts from reference gene primer amplification. Assay used: immunoSEQ multiplex PCR; TCRdb lists only in-frame clones, some missing. The DNA was the basis for D and trimming; V, J and clone size are from that table. Here the sample spans some 230,000 clones, 80% to 90% being singletons. The origin of this receptor is a man between 35 and 55 years old with acute or convalescent COVID-19. Sequencing was done on a sample of peripheral blood.

The CDR3 loop reads CAISVGENTEAFF. CDR3 coding DNA: TGTGCCATCAGTGTCGGGGAGAACACTGAAGCTTTCTTT. This chain joins TRBV10-3 and TRBJ1-1; the D is unclear. The CDR3 is 13 amino acids. V was shortened by 4 bases and J by 1 base, with 7 bases between the two germline ends. Germline V gene lookup returns CDR1 ENHRY and CDR2 SYGVKD.